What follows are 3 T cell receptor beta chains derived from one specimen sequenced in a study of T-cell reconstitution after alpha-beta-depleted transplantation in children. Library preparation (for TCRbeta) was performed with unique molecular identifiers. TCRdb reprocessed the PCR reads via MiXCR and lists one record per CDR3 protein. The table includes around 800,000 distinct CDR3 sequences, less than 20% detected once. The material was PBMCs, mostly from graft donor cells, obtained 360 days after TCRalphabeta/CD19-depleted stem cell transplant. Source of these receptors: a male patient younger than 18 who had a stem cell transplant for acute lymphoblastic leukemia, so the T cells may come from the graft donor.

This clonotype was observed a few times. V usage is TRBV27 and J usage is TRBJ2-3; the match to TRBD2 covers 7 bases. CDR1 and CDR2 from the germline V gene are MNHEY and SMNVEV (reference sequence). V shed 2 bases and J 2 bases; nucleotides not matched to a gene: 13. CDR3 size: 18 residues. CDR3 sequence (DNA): TGTGCCAGCAGTTTAGACTGGGCTAGCGGAGAGATCACAGATACGCAGTATTTT. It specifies CASSLDWASGEITDTQYF.

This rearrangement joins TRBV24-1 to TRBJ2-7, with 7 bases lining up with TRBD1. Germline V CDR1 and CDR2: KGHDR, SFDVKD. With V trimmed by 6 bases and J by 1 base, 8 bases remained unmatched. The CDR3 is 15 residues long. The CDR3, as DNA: TGTGCCACCAGTCCCGACAGGGTTCTATCCTACGAGCAGTACTTC. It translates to CATSPDRVLSYEQYF.

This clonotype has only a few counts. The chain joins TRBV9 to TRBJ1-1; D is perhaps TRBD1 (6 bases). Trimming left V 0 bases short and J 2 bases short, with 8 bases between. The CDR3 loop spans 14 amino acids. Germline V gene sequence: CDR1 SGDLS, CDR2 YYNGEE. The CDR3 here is CASSVGGQNTEAFF. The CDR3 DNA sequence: TGTGCCAGCAGCGTAGGGGGGCAAAACACTGAAGCTTTCTTT.